A selection of T cell receptor beta chains follows, all from one sample in a study of graft-versus-host responses after intestinal transplantation. Sequencing used immunoSEQ multiplex PCR; TCRdb keeps in-frame clones, though not all of them. This table has around 37,000 clones, roughly four fifths appearing once. Sequencing used PBMCs, obtained 1070 days after transplant. These receptors were taken from a human patient who received an intestinal transplant, so some T cells may come from the graft donor. Each CDR3 is given with its conserved first and last residue. Fields, in order: CDR3 DNA, CDR3 protein, V gene, clone size, CDR3 length, J gene, D gene. A D gene is named only where the DNA matches it firmly. Clone size is not always given. Where it is, it says once, few, many or a class for expanded clones.

DNA: TGTGCCAGCAGTGAAGCCCCGACAGGGGATTATGGCTACACCTTC; CDR3: CASSEAPTGDYGYTF; V: TRBV6-1; size: -; length: 15; J: TRBJ1-2; D: TRBD1
DNA: TGTGCCAGCAGCCAAGACCCGACTAGTGGCAATGAGCAGTTCTTC; CDR3: CASSQDPTSGNEQFF; V: TRBV4-2; size: -; length: 15; J: TRBJ2-1; D: -
DNA: TGTGCCAGCACATCGGACAGGGCATGGGACTATGGCTACACCTTC; CDR3: CASTSDRAWDYGYTF; V: TRBV28; size: -; length: 15; J: TRBJ1-2; D: TRBD1
DNA: TGTGCCAGCAGTGACGGGACAGGGAACCACGAGCAGTACTTC; CDR3: CASSDGTGNHEQYF; V: TRBV2; size: -; length: 14; J: TRBJ2-7; D: TRBD1
DNA: TGCAGCGTTGAATGGGGGGATAAGACCCAGTACTTC; CDR3: CSVEWGDKTQYF; V: TRBV29-1; size: once; length: 12; J: TRBJ2-5; D: -
DNA: TGTGCCAGCAGCCAGGGGCAGACTATTGAGCAGTTCTTC; CDR3: CASSQGQTIEQFF; V: TRBV5-4; size: -; length: 13; J: TRBJ2-1; D: -
DNA: TGCGCCAGCAGCCAAGATACGACAGGGGGCATTTATGGCTACACCTTC; CDR3: CASSQDTTGGIYGYTF; V: TRBV4-1; size: few; length: 16; J: TRBJ1-2; D: TRBD1
DNA: TGTGCCTGGGCGGCAGGGGGCGCCTATAATTCACCCCTCCACTTT; CDR3: CAWAAGGAYNSPLHF; V: TRBV30; size: -; length: 15; J: TRBJ1-6; D: TRBD1
DNA: TGTGCCAGCAGCTTAGGGGGCGCCATTAGGTACGAGCAGTACTTC; CDR3: CASSLGGAIRYEQYF; V: TRBV7-2; size: -; length: 15; J: TRBJ2-7; D: -
DNA: TGTGCCAGCATTAACCGCTACGAGCAGTACTTC; CDR3: CASINRYEQYF; V: TRBV28; size: -; length: 11; J: TRBJ2-7; D: -
DNA: TGTGCCAGCAGCTTGGGGACGGGACTAAGGGGGCTGTTTTTT; CDR3: CASSLGTGLRGLFF; V: TRBV5-4; size: -; length: 14; J: TRBJ2-2; D: TRBD2
DNA: TGTGCTAGTGCCCTCGAGACAGGAGTCTCTGGAAACACCATATATTTT; CDR3: CASALETGVSGNTIYF; V: TRBV12-5; size: few; length: 16; J: TRBJ1-3; D: -
DNA: TGTGCCACCAGCAGGGACCCCGGGGAGACCCAGTACTTC; CDR3: CATSRDPGETQYF; V: TRBV15; size: -; length: 13; J: TRBJ2-5; D: -
DNA: TGTGCCAGCAGTTTACCAGGGGAGGTTCAGCCCCAGCATTTT; CDR3: CASSLPGEVQPQHF; V: TRBV28; size: -; length: 14; J: TRBJ1-5; D: -
DNA: TGTGCCAGCAGGCCGACAGGGGCGGACAGTCAGCCCCAGCATTTT; CDR3: CASRPTGADSQPQHF; V: TRBV2; size: -; length: 15; J: TRBJ1-5; D: TRBD1
DNA: TGTGCCAGCCTGGACACCTACTCCTACGAGCAGTACTTC; CDR3: CASLDTYSYEQYF; V: TRBV28; size: -; length: 13; J: TRBJ2-7; D: -
DNA: TGTGCCAGCAGCTTCGCTGGCGGGAATGGGTGGAAGGGCTACACCTTC; CDR3: CASSFAGGNGWKGYTF; V: TRBV7-9; size: -; length: 16; J: TRBJ1-2; D: -
DNA: TGTGCCAGCAGCCAACTACAGGTCTACGAGCAGTACTTC; CDR3: CASSQLQVYEQYF; V: TRBV5-6; size: -; length: 13; J: TRBJ2-7; D: -
DNA: TGTGCCAGCGTCCTAGCGGGCATATACAATGAGCAGTTCTTC; CDR3: CASVLAGIYNEQFF; V: TRBV6-1; size: -; length: 14; J: TRBJ2-1; D: TRBD2
DNA: TGTGCCAGTAGTATCACGGACAGCTCCTACGAGCAGTACTTC; CDR3: CASSITDSSYEQYF; V: TRBV19; size: -; length: 14; J: TRBJ2-7; D: -
DNA: TGTGCCAGTAGTCCCGGAGGGAACACTGAAGCTTTCTTT; CDR3: CASSPGGNTEAFF; V: TRBV19; size: -; length: 13; J: TRBJ1-1; D: -
DNA: TGTGCCAGCAGCCCACCCCCGACGGATAATCAGCCCCAGCATTTT; CDR3: CASSPPPTDNQPQHF; V: TRBV11-2; size: -; length: 15; J: TRBJ1-5; D: -
DNA: TGTGCCAGCAGTAATACAGGATCTGGGGCCAACGTCCTGACTTTC; CDR3: CASSNTGSGANVLTF; V: TRBV2; size: -; length: 15; J: TRBJ2-6; D: -
DNA: TGTGCCTGGACTACTAACTATGGCTACACCTTC; CDR3: CAWTTNYGYTF; V: TRBV30; size: -; length: 11; J: TRBJ1-2; D: -
DNA: TGTGCCAGCACTATCGGGGTTTCCAATGAAAAACTGTTTTTT; CDR3: CASTIGVSNEKLFF; V: TRBV7-9; size: -; length: 14; J: TRBJ1-4; D: -
DNA: TGCGCCAGCAGCTTGGGCAGGGTAGAAGAGACCCAGTACTTC; CDR3: CASSLGRVEETQYF; V: TRBV5-1; size: -; length: 14; J: TRBJ2-5; D: -
DNA: TGTGCCAGCGGACCGGGACAGGGTACGACCTATGGCTACACCTTC; CDR3: CASGPGQGTTYGYTF; V: TRBV28; size: -; length: 15; J: TRBJ1-2; D: TRBD1
DNA: TGCGCCAGCAGCCAAGAGGTACGGGGAGGCACTGAAGCTTTCTTT; CDR3: CASSQEVRGGTEAFF; V: TRBV4-1; size: once; length: 15; J: TRBJ1-1; D: -
DNA: TGCGCCAGCAGCCAAGAGACGGCCTATGGCTACACCTTC; CDR3: CASSQETAYGYTF; V: TRBV4-1; size: once; length: 13; J: TRBJ1-2; D: -